The table lists the clone carrying this T cell receptor (beta chain) with many counts. The antigen is unknown. The sample belongs to a study of early T cells in non-severe SARS-CoV-2 infection. Study as a whole: It was bulk RNA from unsorted whole blood that was sequenced, and the chains were unpaired. Study-level points and caveats: The study's VDJdb matching favored anti-spike CD8 responses and missed private and CD4 specificities.

The CDR3 spans 14 residues. Germline loops: CDR1 SGHNT, CDR2 YYREEE (reference sequence). Trimming removed 0 bases at V and 0 bases at J, with 4 bases between. Individual cDNA molecules were tagged with unique molecular identifiers. TCRdb fed the 5' RACE reads into MiXCR, producing one record per CDR3 protein. The sample has about 25,000 distinct CDR3 sequences, around 5.8% seen once. The source is an adult who was a healthcare worker with PCR-confirmed SARS-CoV-2 infection or an uninfected control (not recorded which). What was sequenced was whole blood. This chain links TRBV5-4 with TRBJ1-3, with unresolved D. The CDR3 protein is CASSLDSSGNTIYF. The CDR3 DNA reads as TGTGCCAGCAGCTTGGACAGCTCTGGAAACACCATATATTTT.